This T cell receptor (beta chain) was identified in a study of T cells in tuberculosis. Study background: Sequenced TCRs come from CD1B-GMM tetramer-binding T cells.

Sequencing of TCR-alpha and TCR-beta chains was unpaired. This table comes from immunoSEQ multiplex PCR, and its TCRdb copy is limited to in-frame clones, with some not included. The sample holds about 54,000 clones; approximately 85% are singletons and the top ten take roughly a fifth. Thawed, overnight-rested PBMC were stained with GMM-loaded CD1B tetramer, viability dye and anti-CD3, then sorted. The lipid loaded on the CD1B tetramers was C32 glucose monomycolate from Rhodococcus equi. Germline V gene lookup returns CDR1 SEHNR and CDR2 FQNEAQ (reference sequence). The CDR3 runs to 13 residues. With 4 bases clipped from V and 7 bases from J, the junction kept 5 bases outside the gene matches.

The TCR originated in an adult woman with latent tuberculosis. This chain joins TRBV7-9 and TRBJ2-7; 9 bases are a match to TRBD1. The sequenced material came from CD1b-GMM tetramer-negative cells sorted from PBMCs. CDR3 coding DNA: TGTGCCAGCAGCTGGACAGGGGTGGATGAGCAGTACTTC. Translation gives CASSWTGVDEQYF.